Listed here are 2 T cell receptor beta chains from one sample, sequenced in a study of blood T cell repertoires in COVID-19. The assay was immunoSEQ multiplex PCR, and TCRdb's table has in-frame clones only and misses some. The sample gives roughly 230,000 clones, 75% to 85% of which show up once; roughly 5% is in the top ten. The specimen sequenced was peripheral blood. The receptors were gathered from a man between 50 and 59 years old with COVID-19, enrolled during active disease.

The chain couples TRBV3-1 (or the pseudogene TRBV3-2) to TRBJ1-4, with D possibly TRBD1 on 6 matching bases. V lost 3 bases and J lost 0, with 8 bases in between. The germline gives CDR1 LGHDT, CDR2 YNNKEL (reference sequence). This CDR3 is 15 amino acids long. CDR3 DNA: TGTGCCAGCAGCCAGCCAGGGGCAACTAATGAAAAACTGTTTTTT. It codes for CASSQPGATNEKLFF.

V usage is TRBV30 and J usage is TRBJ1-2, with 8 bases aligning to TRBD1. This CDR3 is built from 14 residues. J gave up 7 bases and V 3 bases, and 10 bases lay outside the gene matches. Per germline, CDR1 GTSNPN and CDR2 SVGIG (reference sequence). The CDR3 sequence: CAWRTQGARFGYTF. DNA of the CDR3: TGTGCCTGGAGGACCCAGGGGGCGCGGTTTGGCTACACCTTC.